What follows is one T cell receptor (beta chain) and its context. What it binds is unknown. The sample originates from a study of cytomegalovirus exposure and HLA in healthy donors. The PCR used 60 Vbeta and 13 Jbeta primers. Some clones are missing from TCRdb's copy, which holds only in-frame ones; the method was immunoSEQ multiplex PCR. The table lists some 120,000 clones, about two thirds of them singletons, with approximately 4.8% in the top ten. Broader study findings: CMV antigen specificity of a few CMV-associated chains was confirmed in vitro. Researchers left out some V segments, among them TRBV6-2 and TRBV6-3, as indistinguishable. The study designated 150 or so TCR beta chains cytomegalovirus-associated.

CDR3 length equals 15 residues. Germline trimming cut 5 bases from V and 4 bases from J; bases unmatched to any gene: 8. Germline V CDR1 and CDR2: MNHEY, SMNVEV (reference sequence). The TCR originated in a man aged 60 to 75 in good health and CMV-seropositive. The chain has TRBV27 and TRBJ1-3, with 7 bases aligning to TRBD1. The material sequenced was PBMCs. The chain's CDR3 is CASSVGQGVGNTIYF. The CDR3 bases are TGTGCCAGCAGTGTGGGGCAGGGGGTGGGAAACACCATATATTTT.